A selection of T cell receptor beta chains follows, all from one sample in a study of cytomegalovirus exposure and HLA in healthy donors. The repertoire was sequenced with immunoSEQ multiplex PCR; TCRdb's copy has only in-frame clones and lacks some. The sample has over 85,000 clones, about 62% seen once. Sequencing was performed on PBMCs. The receptors shown here come from a human donor in good health. The CDR3 runs from the conserved cysteine through the conserved F or W. Fields, in order: J gene, V gene, clone size, D gene, CDR3 protein, CDR3 DNA. The D gene is left open where the match is weak. Size is omitted from some rows. Given values are once, few, many or a class for expanded clones.

TRBJ2-1 | TRBV27 | . | TRBD1 | CASSFGTGQVTYNEQFF | TGTGCCAGCAGTTTTGGGACGGGACAGGTCACCTACAATGAGCAGTTCTTC
TRBJ2-2 | TRBV29-1 | . | . | CSVGQENTGELFF | TGCAGCGTTGGACAGGAGAACACCGGGGAGCTGTTTTTT
TRBJ2-3 | TRBV19 | few | TRBD2 | CASTGTTDGDTQYF | TGTGCCAGTACGGGGACTACCGACGGGGATACGCAGTATTTT
TRBJ2-1 | TRBV19 | few | . | CASRRRAGYNEQFF | TGTGCCAGTAGACGGAGGGCCGGCTACAATGAGCAGTTCTTC
TRBJ2-7 | TRBV14 | . | TRBD2 | CASSQELAGETPGFYEQYF | TGTGCCAGCAGCCAAGAACTAGCGGGAGAGACCCCTGGATTCTACGAGCAGTACTTC
TRBJ2-5 | TRBV6-5 | . | TRBD1 | CASSYEGRGQETQYF | TGTGCCAGCAGTTACGAGGGCAGGGGGCAGGAGACCCAGTACTTC
TRBJ2-7 | TRBV30 | . | TRBD2 | CAWGGAYEQYF | TGTGCCTGGGGGGGGGCCTACGAGCAGTACTTC
TRBJ1-1 | TRBV5-1 | few | . | CASSLARGAGEAFF | TGCGCCAGCAGCTTGGCCCGGGGGGCAGGGGAAGCTTTCTTT
TRBJ2-3 | TRBV5-4 | . | TRBD1 | CASSQLDRGYTQYF | TGTGCCAGCAGCCAATTGGACAGGGGCTATACGCAGTATTTT
TRBJ1-5 | TRBV9 | . | . | CASSAGYSNQPQHF | TGTGCCAGCAGCGCAGGCTATAGCAATCAGCCCCAGCATTTT
TRBJ2-5 | TRBV25-1 | . | TRBD1 | CASRDRGQETQYF | TGTGCCAGCAGAGACAGGGGTCAAGAGACCCAGTACTTC
TRBJ2-5 | TRBV6-5 | once | . | CASSYSNGEWGTQYF | TGTGCCAGCAGTTACTCGAATGGGGAGTGGGGGACCCAGTACTTC
TRBJ1-2 | TRBV27 | few | TRBD1 | CASSSYESGGLRPGYGYTF | TGTGCCAGCAGTTCCTATGAGTCAGGGGGCCTACGACCGGGCTATGGCTACACCTTC
TRBJ2-7 | TRBV10-3 | . | . | CATLGIRAEQYF | TGTGCCACCCTGGGTATCAGGGCTGAGCAGTACTTC
TRBJ2-1 | TRBV5-1 | few | TRBD1 | CASSSEGTAFYNEQFF | TGCGCCAGCAGCTCCGAAGGGACAGCTTTCTACAATGAGCAGTTCTTC
TRBJ2-1 | TRBV5-1 | . | . | CASSSEALSGNEQFF | TGCGCCAGCAGCTCCGAGGCACTGTCGGGCAATGAGCAGTTCTTC
TRBJ2-3 | TRBV6-1 | few | TRBD2 | CASSDPRDYTDTQYF | TGTGCCAGCAGTGACCCACGGGACTACACAGATACGCAGTATTTT
TRBJ2-1 | TRBV6-5 | . | . | CASTAGGYEQFF | TGTGCCAGCACGGCAGGGGGGTATGAGCAGTTCTTC
TRBJ1-1 | TRBV7-8 | . | . | CASSLDSSSTEAFF | TGTGCCAGCAGCTTAGACTCGTCCTCCACTGAAGCTTTCTTT
TRBJ2-3 | TRBV6-1 | . | TRBD2 | CASTSGTTSTDTQYF | TGTGCCAGCACTAGCGGGACAACTAGCACAGATACGCAGTATTTT
TRBJ2-3 | TRBV18 | . | . | CASSPPADSRGNTQYF | TGTGCCAGCTCACCACCAGCGGACTCTCGAGGGAATACGCAGTATTTT
TRBJ2-7 | TRBV10-1 | . | TRBD1 | CASSNTKDRAYEQYF | TGCGCCAGCAGTAACACCAAAGACAGGGCCTACGAGCAGTACTTC
TRBJ2-1 | TRBV6-1 | . | TRBD1 | CASGQQGGYNEQFF | TGTGCCAGCGGACAACAGGGGGGATACAATGAGCAGTTCTTC
TRBJ1-1 | TRBV5-1 | . | . | CASSLVVGMNTEAFF | TGCGCCAGCAGCTTGGTGGTCGGGATGAACACTGAAGCTTTCTTT
TRBJ2-3 | TRBV27 | . | TRBD2 | CASSFREGGTDTQYF | TGTGCCAGCAGTTTCCGGGAGGGCGGGACAGATACGCAGTATTTT
TRBJ2-1 | TRBV10-3 | . | TRBD2 | CAIRGGTSGLTYNEQFF | TGTGCCATCCGAGGGGGTACTAGCGGACTTACCTACAATGAGCAGTTCTTC
TRBJ2-7 | TRBV6-5 | . | TRBD2 | CASGTSGSSYEQYF | TGTGCCAGCGGGACTAGCGGGAGCTCCTACGAGCAGTACTTC
TRBJ2-1 | TRBV29-1 | few | TRBD2 | CSVEDGLAGPYNEQFF | TGCAGCGTTGAAGATGGACTAGCGGGCCCCTACAATGAGCAGTTCTTC
TRBJ2-1 | TRBV5-1 | . | TRBD2 | CASSLKGLAGAGEQFF | TGCGCCAGCAGCTTAAAGGGACTAGCGGGAGCAGGGGAGCAGTTCTTC
TRBJ2-3 | TRBV6-5 | few | TRBD2 | CASSSASGADTQYF | TGTGCCAGCAGTTCCGCTAGCGGGGCAGATACGCAGTATTTT
TRBJ2-3 | TRBV19 | . | TRBD1 | CATGQGTDTQYF | TGTGCCACGGGACAGGGCACAGATACGCAGTATTTT
TRBJ2-6 | TRBV7-9 | . | TRBD1 | CASSFGQASHSGANVLTF | TGTGCCAGCAGCTTCGGACAGGCGTCGCACTCTGGGGCCAACGTCCTGACTTTC
TRBJ2-1 | TRBV7-2 | . | . | CASSLAVAYEQFF | TGTGCCAGCAGCTTAGCCGTAGCCTATGAGCAGTTCTTC
TRBJ2-3 | TRBV28 | . | . | CASSLLIAARGRGGTDTQYF | TGTGCCAGCAGCTTATTGATAGCGGCGAGGGGGCGAGGGGGCACAGATACGCAGTATTTT
TRBJ2-7 | TRBV6-5 | once | . | CASSAGQPYEQYF | TGTGCCAGCAGCGCCGGACAGCCTTACGAGCAGTACTTC
TRBJ1-2 | TRBV25-1 | few | . | CASEATNYGYTF | TGTGCCAGTGAGGCAACTAACTATGGCTACACCTTC
TRBJ1-2 | TRBV27 | few | . | CASSFSPVTNYGYTF | TGTGCCAGCAGTTTTAGCCCGGTGACTAACTATGGCTACACCTTC
TRBJ2-6 | TRBV25-1 | . | . | CASSAGLRPGANVLTF | TGTGCCAGCAGTGCTGGACTGCGGCCTGGGGCCAACGTCCTGACTTTC
TRBJ1-3 | TRBV19 | few | . | CASTSPGGGGNTIYF | TGTGCCAGTACCTCCCCGGGAGGCGGTGGAAACACCATATATTTT
TRBJ1-5 | TRBV28 | . | . | CASSRPGLNQPQHF | TGTGCCAGCTCGCGGCCAGGGTTAAATCAGCCCCAGCATTTT
TRBJ1-2 | TRBV2 | . | . | CASSSGTPGYTF | TGTGCCAGCAGTTCCGGGACACCAGGCTACACCTTC
TRBJ2-3 | TRBV10-2 | . | . | CASMAATDTQYF | TGCGCCAGCATGGCGGCGACAGATACGCAGTATTTT
TRBJ2-1 | TRBV4-1 | . | . | CASSQALLQGQVNEQFF | TGCGCCAGCAGCCAAGCCCTATTACAGGGTCAAGTCAATGAGCAGTTCTTC
TRBJ1-5 | TRBV27 | . | TRBD1 | CASRQGTGLGQPQHF | TGTGCCAGCAGACAAGGGACAGGGTTAGGTCAGCCCCAGCATTTT
TRBJ1-2 | TRBV18 | few | TRBD1 | CASSPDRVYGYTF | TGTGCCAGCTCCCCGGACAGGGTCTATGGCTACACCTTC
TRBJ2-5 | TRBV5-1 | few | . | CASSLLGDQETQYF | TGCGCCAGCAGCTTGTTAGGAGATCAAGAGACCCAGTACTTC
TRBJ1-3 | TRBV10-1 | . | . | CASSESSSGHGNTIYF | TGCGCCAGCAGTGAGTCGAGCTCGGGACACGGAAACACCATATATTTT
TRBJ1-2 | TRBV7-8 | . | TRBD1 | CASSFYPGQDYGYTF | TGTGCCAGCAGCTTCTACCCGGGACAGGATTATGGCTACACCTTC
TRBJ2-5 | TRBV5-1 | . | TRBD2 | CASSQYGGSGETQYF | TGCGCCAGCAGTCAGTACGGCGGGAGTGGAGAGACCCAGTACTTC
TRBJ2-7 | TRBV9 | . | TRBD2 | CASSVGVAGGYEQYF | TGTGCCAGCAGCGTAGGGGTAGCGGGAGGCTACGAGCAGTACTTC
TRBJ2-1 | TRBV7-7 | few | TRBD2 | CASSTGVAGVLEQFF | TGTGCCAGCAGCACGGGGGTAGCGGGAGTATTGGAGCAGTTCTTC